This TCR beta chain was captured in a study of T cells in Graves' hyperthyroidism and ophthalmopathy. This clonotype was seen repeatedly, ten times or more. Antigen specificity is unknown. Study-wide results and limits: A 13 V-J signature model discriminated ophthalmopathy versus stable hyperthyroidism.

Recently diagnosed hyperthyroidism of less than 2 months' duration affected patients aged 18 to 65. The study based diagnoses on clinical symptoms, serum thyroxine and TRAb, thyroid ultrasound and orbital computed tomography. PBMCs were obtained from over 8.5 ml fresh peripheral blood. Researchers amplified the TCR beta CDR3 regions from RNA transcripts. With the HTBI primer set, the TCR CDR3 went through a first round of RT-PCR. Each CDR3 protein gets one entry after TCRdb re-called the multiplex PCR reads with MiXCR. The sample lists some 800,000 distinct CDR3 sequences, over 35% occurring once. CDR1 and CDR2 (germline): LNHDA, SQIVND (reference sequence). V lost 5 bases and J 3 bases, leaving 11 bases between the germline ends. The CDR3 covers 14 residues.

The chain uses TRBV19 and TRBJ1-3, with D perhaps matching TRBD1 (6 bases). The receptor's source is a man aged 18 to 30 with Graves' hyperthyroidism. The sample comprised blood. The CDR3 region is CASSPGTLGNTIYF. In DNA, the CDR3 is TGTGCCAGTAGTCCAGGGACACTTGGAAACACCATATATTTT.